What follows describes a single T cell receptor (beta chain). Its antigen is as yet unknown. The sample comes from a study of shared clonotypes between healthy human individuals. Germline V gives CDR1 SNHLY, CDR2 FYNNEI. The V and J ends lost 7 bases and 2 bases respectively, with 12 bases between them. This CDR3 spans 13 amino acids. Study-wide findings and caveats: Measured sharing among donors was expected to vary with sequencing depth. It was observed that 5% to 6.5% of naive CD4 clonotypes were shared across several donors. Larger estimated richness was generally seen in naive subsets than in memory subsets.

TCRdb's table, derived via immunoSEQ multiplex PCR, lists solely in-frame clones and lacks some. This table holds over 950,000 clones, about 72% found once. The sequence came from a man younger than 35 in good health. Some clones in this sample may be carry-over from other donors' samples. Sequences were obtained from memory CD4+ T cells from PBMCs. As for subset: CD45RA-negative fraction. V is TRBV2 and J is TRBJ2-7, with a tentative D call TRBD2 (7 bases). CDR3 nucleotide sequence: TGTGCCAGCAATGGGGGGGCCCCCTACGAGCAGTACTTC. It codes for CASNGGAPYEQYF.